Below are 10 T cell receptor beta chains sequenced from a single sample in a study of T cell responses to AZD1222 COVID-19 vaccine. Assay used: immunoSEQ multiplex PCR; TCRdb lists only in-frame clones, some missing. The sample gives over 150,000 clones, 90% to 95% of which show up once; around 0.96% is in the top ten. The source was peripheral blood, collected 28 days after the second dose of the MenACWY control vaccine. The receptors here all came from an adult who received the MenACWY meningococcal vaccine as a control.

This sequence joins TRBV19 and TRBJ2-2; no clear D. V was shortened by 5 bases and J by 6 bases, with 13 bases between the two germline ends. Germline V gives CDR1 LNHDA, CDR2 SQIVND (reference sequence). The CDR3 extends over 14 amino acids. In DNA form, the CDR3 reads TGTGCCAGTAGTGGCCATAAGAGTTCCGGGGAGCTGTTTTTT. It encodes CASSGHKSSGELFF.

This clone has just one count. CDR3 in DNA: TGTGCCAGCAGCTTCGTCCAGGCCTACTATGGCTACACCTTC. Protein sequence: CASSFVQAYYGYTF. V and J are TRBV7-9 and TRBJ1-2; D is undetermined. The CDR3 consists of 14 residues. The germline V and J ends were trimmed by 3 bases and 3 bases, with 11 bases remaining between them. From germline, CDR1 is SEHNR and CDR2 FQNEAQ (reference sequence). The full variable domain, with the rest looked up from reference TRBV7-9 and TRBJ1-2, is DTGVSQNPRHKITKRGQNVTFRCDPISEHNRLYWYRQTLGQGPEFLTYFQNEAQLEKSRLLSDRFSAERPKGSFSTLEIQRTEQGDSAMYLCASSFVQAYYGYTFGSGTRLTVV.

This clone appeared a single time. The chain recombines TRBV27 with TRBJ1-5; 9 bases match TRBD1. CDR1 and CDR2 from the germline V gene are MNHEY and SMNVEV (reference sequence). The ends lost 5 bases at V and 5 bases at J; junction bases unmatched: 4. The CDR3 length is 14 residues. The CDR3 protein is CASSPDRGYQPQHF. Here the CDR3 DNA reads TGTGCCAGCAGTCCGGACAGGGGTTATCAGCCCCAGCATTTT.

CDR3 nucleotide sequence: TGTGCCAGCTCACCGATCGGGACAGCTAATTCACCCCTCCACTTT. It encodes CASSPIGTANSPLHF. This sequence joins TRBV18 and TRBJ1-6; 7 bases fit TRBD1. The CDR3 sequence is 15 residues long. Germline CDR1 reads KGHSH; CDR2 reads LQKENI. V was pared by 3 bases and J by 6 bases, with 5 bases of the junction left unmatched.

V and J are TRBV3-1 (or the pseudogene TRBV3-2) and TRBJ2-7; D is possibly TRBD1 (6 bases). Germline loops: CDR1 LGHDT, CDR2 YNNKEL (reference sequence). Trimming shortened V by 4 bases and J by 6 bases, and 10 bases separated the two germline ends. The CDR3 covers 12 residues. CDR3 DNA sequence: TGTGCCAGCAGCCCTCAAGGGGGCGAGCAGTACTTC. This codes for CASSPQGGEQYF.

The chain joins TRBV7-8 to TRBJ2-2; 8 nucleotides line up with TRBD1. After removal of 2 bases from V and 4 bases from J, the junction contained 3 bases not matched to a gene. CDR1 is SGHVS, CDR2 FQNEAQ, per germline. CDR3 size: 15 residues. For the CDR3, the DNA is TGTGCCAGCAGCTTACCCGACAGGGGCACCGGGGAGCTGTTTTTT. This translates into CASSLPDRGTGELFF.

V is TRBV2 and J is TRBJ1-3; no clear D. Trimming took off 4 bases at V and 2 bases at J, with 9 bases between the two ends. This CDR3 spans 14 amino acids. CDR1 and CDR2 from the germline V gene are SNHLY and FYNNEI. The CDR3 DNA is TGTGCCAGCAGTGGTCCCCTCCCTGGAAACACCATATATTTT. Amino acids: CASSGPLPGNTIYF.

This clone was found once. The chain is built from TRBV5-4 and TRBJ1-2; tentative D call: TRBD1 (6 bases). Germline V gene lookup returns CDR1 SGHNT and CDR2 YYREEE (reference sequence). The CDR3 covers 14 residues. Trimming shortened V by 1 base and J by 7 bases, and 14 bases separated the two germline ends. The CDR3 loop is CASSLFGRGGGYTF. CDR3 bases: TGTGCCAGCAGCTTGTTTGGCAGGGGAGGTGGCTACACCTTC.

To note about this clone: This CDR3 is also generated by other DNA sequences in the sample. V is TRBV12-3 or TRBV12-4 and J is TRBJ2-1, with D unclear. The length of the CDR3 is 11 residues. V was clipped by 1 base and J by 9 bases, with 4 bases between them. CDR3 sequence: CASSLGGEQFF. Written as DNA, the CDR3 is TGTGCCAGCAGTTTAGGTGGTGAGCAGTTCTTC.

The genes are TRBV6-2 or TRBV6-3 and TRBJ2-2, with D perhaps matching TRBD1 or TRBD2 (5 bases each). The V gene lost 4 bases and the J gene lost 4 bases, with 13 bases spanning the gap. Germline V gives CDR1 MNHEY, CDR2 SVGEGT. The CDR3 runs 15 residues. For the CDR3, the DNA is TGTGCCAGCAGTTTTCAGGGTGGGAGCACCGGGGAGCTGTTTTTT. Protein sequence: CASSFQGGSTGELFF.